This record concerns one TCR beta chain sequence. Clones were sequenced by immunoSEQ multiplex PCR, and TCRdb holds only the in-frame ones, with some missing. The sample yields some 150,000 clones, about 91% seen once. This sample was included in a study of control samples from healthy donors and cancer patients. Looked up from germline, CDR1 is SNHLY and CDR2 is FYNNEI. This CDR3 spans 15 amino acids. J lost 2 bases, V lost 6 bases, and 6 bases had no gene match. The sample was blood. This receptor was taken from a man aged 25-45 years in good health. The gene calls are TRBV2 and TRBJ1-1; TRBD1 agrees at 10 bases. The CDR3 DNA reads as TGTGCCAGCAGCCCCGGGGACAGGGGAAACACTGAAGCTTTCTTT. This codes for CASSPGDRGNTEAFF.